The T cell receptor beta chain described here comes from a study of T cell changes during pregnancy in multiple sclerosis. TCRdb's table, derived via immunoSEQ multiplex PCR, lists solely in-frame clones and lacks some. Among some 50,000 clones listed, about 91% were seen once. The CDR3 has 16 amino acids. Germline V gene sequence: CDR1 LGHNA, CDR2 YSLEER. V was trimmed by 0 bases and J by 7 bases, leaving 16 bases between them. This specimen was peripheral blood, taken after pregnancy. The chain is built from TRBV4-3 and TRBJ2-1; D may be TRBD2 (7 bases). The sequence was collected from a female donor with multiple sclerosis, enrolled in a pregnancy study. CDR3 coding DNA: TGCGCCAGCAGCCAAGACATGGCGGGGGCCCCTAATGAGCAGTTCTTC. Translating gives CASSQDMAGAPNEQFF.